These 32 T cell receptor beta chains were all obtained from the same sample, sequenced in a study of blood T cell repertoires in COVID-19 (dated by TCRdb to the early 2020s). The library was produced with the immunoSEQ multiplex PCR assay. Entries here come from immuneACCESS through TCRdb and include only in-frame sequences with V and J called. Some clones fail to appear in such tables; in the studies checked, an unresolved V gene covers under half of the shortfall, and the cause of the remainder is unknown. This sample comprises roughly 63,000 clones, 75% to 90% of them detected only once. The top ten constitute approximately 2.7% of the sample. Input material: peripheral blood. The origin of the receptors is a man aged 45 to 65 with acute or convalescent COVID-19.

The rearrangement links TRBV19 to TRBJ2-7, with 11 bases lining up with TRBD1. The CDR3 runs 15 residues. J lost 2 bases, V lost 7 bases, and 7 bases had no gene match. Germline V gene lookup returns CDR1 LNHDA and CDR2 SQIVND (reference sequence). CDR3: CASNHPGQGAYEQYF. The CDR3 region has the DNA TGTGCCAGTAATCATCCGGGACAGGGGGCCTACGAGCAGTACTTC.

CDR3 protein: CATSEGVNSYEQYF. DNA for the CDR3: TGTGCCACCAGTGAAGGGGTAAACTCCTACGAGCAGTACTTC. J is TRBJ2-7 and V is TRBV24-1; perhaps TRBD1 as D (5 bases). There are 14 residues in the CDR3. Trimming pared 4 bases from V and 0 bases from J, leaving 9 bases between. The germline CDR1 and CDR2 sequences are KGHDR and SFDVKD.

Only one count was recorded for this clone. The J gene is TRBJ1-1, the V gene TRBV5-1; 7 bases are shared with TRBD1. This CDR3 is built from 14 residues. Germline V gene sequence: CDR1 SGHRS, CDR2 YFSETQ. Trimming took 1 base from V and 0 from J; bases not matched to a gene: 0. CDR3 amino acids: CASSLTGVNTEAFF. The CDR3 nucleotides are TGCGCCAGCAGCTTGACAGGGGTGAACACTGAAGCTTTCTTT.

This clone appeared a single time. The rearrangement uses TRBV30 and TRBJ1-3; D ambiguous. Germline CDR1 GTSNPN, CDR2 SVGIG (reference sequence). This CDR3 region has 13 residues. V shed 5 bases and J shed 0 bases, with 8 bases lying between them. The CDR3 is CAWDNYSGNTIYF. The CDR3 DNA reads TGTGCCTGGGACAACTACTCTGGAAACACCATATATTTT. Complete variable domain (other parts from reference TRBV30 and TRBJ1-3): SQTIHQWPATLVQPVGSPLSLECTVEGTSNPNLYWYRQAAGRGLQLLFYSVGIGQISSEVPQNLSASRPQDRQFILSSKKLLLSDSGFYLCAWDNYSGNTIYFGEGSWLTVV.

This chain links TRBV5-1 with TRBJ2-7; 7 bases are shared with TRBD2. The CDR3 extends over 12 amino acids. V shed 4 bases, J shed 2 bases, and the junction held 0 bases outside the gene matches. Germline CDR1 reads SGHRS; CDR2 reads YFSETQ. CDR3 sequence reads: CASSRGAYEQYF. In nucleotides, the CDR3 is TGCGCCAGCAGCCGGGGGGCCTACGAGCAGTACTTC.

This chain connects TRBV5-4 to TRBJ2-5, with TRBD2 matching over 10 bases. This CDR3 has 18 amino acids. Losses at the gene ends were 0 bases for V and 4 bases for J; bases not matched to a gene: 12. The germline gives CDR1 SGHNT, CDR2 YYREEE (reference sequence). The CDR3 here is CASSLGAASGGVGETQYF. DNA for the CDR3: TGTGCCAGCAGCTTGGGGGCGGCTAGCGGGGGTGTAGGAGAGACCCAGTACTTC.

V usage is TRBV28 and J usage is TRBJ1-5; no clear D gene. The germline V gene has CDR1 MDHEN and CDR2 SYDVKM. The CDR3 runs to 14 residues. Trimming left V 6 bases short and J 2 bases short, with 11 bases between. The CDR3 DNA follows: TGTGCCAGCAGAGCAGGTAGCGGCAATCAGCCCCAGCATTTT. This codes for CASRAGSGNQPQHF. The variable domain in full, with the rest retrieved from reference TRBV28 and TRBJ1-5, is DVKVTQSSRYLVKRTGEKVFLECVQDMDHENMFWYRQDPGLGLRLIYFSYDVKMKEKGDIPEGYSVSREKKERFSLILESASTNQTSMYLCASRAGSGNQPQHFGDGTRLSIL.

Only one count was recorded for this clone. The V gene is TRBV18, the J gene TRBJ2-3, with unresolved D. CDR1 is KGHSH and CDR2 is LQKENI in the germline V gene. This CDR3 is built from 15 residues. V shed 1 base and J shed 5 bases, with 13 bases lying between them. The CDR3 protein is CASSPQVETGDTQYF. CDR3 nucleotide sequence: TGTGCCAGCTCACCACAGGTCGAAACGGGAGATACGCAGTATTTT.

This rearrangement joins TRBV28 to TRBJ2-7; 8 bases agree with TRBD2. The CDR3 loop spans 15 amino acids. The germline CDR1 and CDR2 sequences are MDHEN and SYDVKM. Trimming took 7 bases from V and 1 from J; bases not matched to a gene: 9. The CDR3 DNA follows: TGTGCCAGCACCCCATTGCGGGAGGTATCCTACGAGCAGTACTTC. It is translated as CASTPLREVSYEQYF.

The CDR3 nucleotides read TGTGCCACCAGTGATTTTAATGCGGGAGGGGGGAATGAGCAGTTCTTC. Protein product: CATSDFNAGGGNEQFF. The V gene is TRBV24-1, the J gene TRBJ2-1; 9 bases fit TRBD2. The length of the CDR3 is 16 residues. V shed 1 base and J 7 bases; nucleotides not matched to a gene: 7. Looked up from germline, CDR1 is KGHDR and CDR2 is SFDVKD.

The chain has TRBV23-1 and TRBJ2-7; TRBD1 matches 10 bases. TRBV23-1 is placed among ORFs of uncertain function. The V and J ends lost 4 bases and 2 bases, in that order; junction bases with no gene match: 5. The CDR3 runs 15 residues. CDR3 amino acids: CASSRQGARPYEQYV. The CDR3 nucleotides are TGCGCCAGCAGTCGACAGGGGGCGCGCCCCTACGAGCAGTACGTC.

V and J are TRBV6-5 and TRBJ1-1; D is unresolved. Deletions cut 8 bases from V and 0 bases from J, with 7 bases between. The CDR3 consists of 12 residues. The germline gives CDR1 MNHEY, CDR2 SVGAGI. The CDR3 is CASGRMNTEAFF. The CDR3 DNA is TGTGCCAGCGGCAGGATGAACACTGAAGCTTTCTTT.

The V gene is TRBV7-9, the J gene TRBJ2-2; D is possibly TRBD1 (6 bases). Deletions cut 7 bases from V and 0 bases from J, with 12 bases between. The germline CDR1 and CDR2 sequences are SEHNR and FQNEAQ (reference sequence). This CDR3 has 15 amino acids. The CDR3 here is CASTSGTSNTGELFF. The CDR3 region has the DNA TGTGCCAGCACCTCCGGGACATCGAACACCGGGGAGCTGTTTTTT.

The rearrangement joins TRBV7-5 to TRBJ1-5; the table's D call, TRBD1, was not checked against the DNA. TRBV7-5 is an annotated pseudogene. This CDR3 comprises 19 residues. DNA of the CDR3: TGTGCCAGAAACGGGACAGGGAAACTCGGTGTCAGGGTTTATCAGCCCCAGCATTTT. It encodes CARNGTGKLGVRVYQPQHF.

The V and J genes are TRBV24-1 and TRBJ2-2; the match to TRBD2 covers 7 bases. The CDR3 sequence is 16 residues long. After removal of 4 bases from V and 8 bases from J, the junction contained 12 bases not matched to a gene. Germline CDR1 is KGHDR and CDR2 is SFDVKD. CDR3 nucleotide sequence: TGTGCCACCAGTGACCGGCAGACTAGCCCGAAAGGGGAGCTGTTTTTT. This sequence encodes CATSDRQTSPKGELFF.

This clone was detected once. V and J are TRBV18 and TRBJ2-7; 8 bases are shared with TRBD1. This CDR3 is built from 18 residues. Unmatched junction bases numbered 16, after V lost 0 bases and J lost 6 bases. CDR1 is KGHSH and CDR2 is LQKENI in the germline V gene. In nucleotides, the CDR3 is TGTGCCAGCTCACCACCATCGGGACAGGCGCCTGGTGGGGCCGAGCAGTACTTC. This codes for CASSPPSGQAPGGAEQYF.

This chain links TRBV29-1 with TRBJ2-3; 13 bases align to TRBD2. Per germline, CDR1 SQVTM and CDR2 ANQGSEA. The length of the CDR3 is 15 residues. The V and J ends lost 4 bases and 2 bases, in that order; junction bases with no gene match: 3. The CDR3 DNA follows: TGCAGCGTTGGACTAGCGGGAGGAATCACAGATACGCAGTATTTT. This codes for CSVGLAGGITDTQYF.

The rearrangement joins TRBV4-2 to TRBJ1-2; a possible D gene is TRBD1 (5 bases). The ends were cut back, 0 bases at V and 7 bases at J, with 12 bases in the middle. The CDR3 is 14 residues long. Germline loops: CDR1 LGHNA, CDR2 YNFKEQ. The CDR3 DNA follows: TGTGCCAGCAGCCAAGATCGGGGGATCAGTGGCTACACCTTC. Protein sequence: CASSQDRGISGYTF.

The chain couples TRBV7-2 to TRBJ2-2; possibly TRBD1 for D (6 bases). Trimming shortened V by 3 bases and J by 6 bases, and 11 bases separated the two germline ends. Germline assignment: CDR1 SGHTA and CDR2 FQGNSA. CDR3 length: 14 residues. The CDR3 loop reads CASSLGAGPGELFF. The CDR3 DNA reads as TGTGCCAGCAGCTTGGGGGCAGGCCCCGGGGAGCTGTTTTTT.

J is TRBJ1-4 and V is TRBV19; 9 bases fit TRBD1. The CDR3 has 14 amino acids. V was pared by 6 bases and J by 6 bases, with 5 bases of the junction left unmatched. Germline assignment: CDR1 LNHDA and CDR2 SQIVND (reference sequence). CDR3 amino acids: CASSMTGGYEKLFF. In nucleotides, the CDR3 is TGTGCCAGTAGCATGACAGGGGGATATGAAAAACTGTTTTTT.

This chain joins TRBV6-5 and TRBJ1-2; 8 bases map to TRBD1. Losses at the gene ends were 6 bases for V and 7 bases for J; bases not matched to a gene: 10. Per germline, CDR1 MNHEY and CDR2 SVGAGI. The CDR3 is 14 amino acids. This CDR3 reads CASSQPRTGSGYTF. CDR3 nucleotide sequence: TGTGCCAGCAGCCAACCCCGGACAGGGAGTGGCTACACCTTC.

CDR3 coding DNA: TGCAGCGTATCGGGACAGGGGGATAGCAATCAGCCCCAGCATTTT. Its protein is CSVSGQGDSNQPQHF. The J gene is TRBJ1-5, the V gene TRBV29-1, with 11 bases matching TRBD1. In germline, CDR1 is SQVTM, CDR2 ANQGSEA. Unmatched junction bases numbered 4, after V lost 6 bases and J lost 0 bases. The CDR3 is made up of 15 amino acids.

This chain joins TRBV28 and TRBJ1-2, with D perhaps matching TRBD1 (5 bases). The CDR3 runs to 17 residues. Germline CDR1 MDHEN, CDR2 SYDVKM. V was pared by 4 bases and J by 2 bases, with 20 bases between. DNA for the CDR3: TGTGCCAGCAGTTCCACGGGAGGGGCGCCCGCCAACTATGGCTACACCTTC. This codes for CASSSTGGAPANYGYTF.

The rearrangement joins TRBV7-8 to TRBJ1-3, with D unclear. Germline CDR1 reads SGHVS; CDR2 reads FQNEAQ. V dropped 4 bases and J dropped 2 bases, with 12 bases sitting between them. CDR3 length: 15 residues. The CDR3 loop is CASSSTRVPGNTIYF. The CDR3 nucleotides are TGTGCCAGCAGCTCCACCCGGGTTCCTGGAAACACCATATATTTT.

The CDR3 coding sequence is TGCGCCAGCAGCCAAGGGACTAGCGGGTACAATGAGCAGTTCTTC. This codes for CASSQGTSGYNEQFF. The V gene is TRBV4-3, the J gene TRBJ2-1; 11 bases align to TRBD2. CDR1 is LGHNA, CDR2 YSLEER, per germline. The CDR3 totals 15 residues. V shed 1 base, J shed 4 bases, and the junction held 0 bases outside the gene matches.

This sequence joins TRBV28 and TRBJ2-7; the match to TRBD2 covers 9 bases. CDR3 size: 15 residues. The germline gives CDR1 MDHEN, CDR2 SYDVKM. V lost 5 bases, J lost 5 bases, and 10 bases stayed unmatched. For the CDR3, the DNA is TGTGCCAGCAGTCCCCGGGTAGCGGGAGTCGACGAGCAGTACGTC. Translating gives CASSPRVAGVDEQYV.

This clone was observed a single time. The chain combines TRBV3-1 (or the pseudogene TRBV3-2) with TRBJ2-2; 8 bases match TRBD2. The CDR3 sequence is 15 residues long. Trimming removed 6 bases from V and 0 bases from J; junction bases left unmatched: 3. Per the germline V gene, CDR1 is LGHDT and CDR2 is YNNKEL (reference sequence). The DNA for the CDR3 is TGTGCCAGCAGGGGTAGCGGGACGAACACCGGGGAGCTGTTTTTT. It is translated as CASRGSGTNTGELFF.

The chain employs TRBV5-1 and TRBJ2-7, with D possibly TRBD2 on 6 matching bases. CDR1 is SGHRS and CDR2 is YFSETQ in the germline V gene. The CDR3 runs 14 residues. V lost 4 bases, J lost 3 bases, and 14 bases lay in between. CDR3 in DNA: TGCGCCAGCAGCCGGACGGGAGAAGGCTACGAGCAGTACTTC. Residues: CASSRTGEGYEQYF.

This clone has just one count. V usage is TRBV12-3 or TRBV12-4 and J usage is TRBJ1-2, with a weak D call TRBD1 (6 bases). V lost 6 bases and J lost 6, with 11 bases in between. The CDR3 is 12 residues long. The CDR3 DNA reads TGTGCCAGCAGCACAGGGAGGGATGGCTACACCTTC. This translates into CASSTGRDGYTF.

The gene calls are TRBV19 and TRBJ2-3; 8 bases fit TRBD2. The CDR3 loop spans 17 amino acids. V gave up 3 bases and J gave up 4 bases; unmatched junction bases: 12. From germline, CDR1 is LNHDA and CDR2 SQIVND (reference sequence). The CDR3 spells CASSITSGRALSDTQYF. The CDR3 DNA sequence: TGTGCCAGTAGTATCACCTCCGGGAGGGCCCTCTCAGATACGCAGTATTTT.

V usage is TRBV4-3 and J usage is TRBJ2-1; D might be TRBD1 (6 bases). The V end lost 0 bases, the J end lost 4 bases, and 10 bases lay between the germline ends. This CDR3 has 15 amino acids. In germline, CDR1 is LGHNA, CDR2 YSLEER. CDR3 nucleotide sequence: TGCGCCAGCAGCCAAGATAGGGGGAGATACAATGAGCAGTTCTTC. Protein product: CASSQDRGRYNEQFF.

The table lists this clone with a count of one. The genes are TRBV18 and TRBJ1-5; D possibly corresponds to TRBD1 (6 bases). Germline V gene lookup returns CDR1 KGHSH and CDR2 LQKENI. V was cut by 4 bases and J by 2 bases, with 12 bases left in between. CDR3 length equals 15 residues. The CDR3 spells CASSRGGGRNQPQHF. Here the CDR3 DNA reads TGTGCCAGCTCACGTGGTGGGGGCCGCAATCAGCCCCAGCATTTT.